This passage covers 30 T cell receptor beta chains from one sample sequenced in a study of blood T cell repertoires in COVID-19. Here immunoSEQ multiplex PCR was the method, and the copy in TCRdb shows in-frame clones only, minus some. The table includes around 97,000 clones, about 80% detected once. The sample taken for sequencing was peripheral blood. These receptor sequences come from a man aged 65 to 85 with acute or convalescent COVID-19.

V usage is TRBV6-5 and J usage is TRBJ2-7; possible D gene TRBD2, 6 bases. V gave up 8 bases and J gave up 4 bases, with 12 bases separating them. The CDR3 length is 12 residues. The V gene's germline CDR1 is MNHEY and CDR2 SVGAGI. Here the CDR3 DNA reads TGTGCCAGCGAGGCGGGACTTTACGAGCAGTACTTC. This sequence encodes CASEAGLYEQYF.

The chain uses TRBV7-2 and TRBJ1-5; D possibly corresponds to TRBD1 (6 bases). Deletions cut 4 bases from V and 9 bases from J, with 13 bases between. Per germline, CDR1 SGHTA and CDR2 FQGNSA. This CDR3 has 13 residues. The CDR3 DNA sequence: TGTGCCAGCAGCTCAAGAGGGGGACGGCCCCAGCATTTT. It yields the protein CASSSRGGRPQHF.

The CDR3 region has the DNA TGTGCCAGCAGCTTACGGGGAGCTAGGACAGGGGACTATGGCTACACCTTC. It yields the protein CASSLRGARTGDYGYTF. V is TRBV5-6 and J is TRBJ1-2, with 9 bases fitting TRBD1. Trimming cost V 2 bases and J 3 bases; bases outside gene matches: 11. Germline V gene lookup returns CDR1 SGHDT and CDR2 YYEEEE. The CDR3 runs to 17 residues.

The chain links TRBV25-1 to TRBJ2-5; D is unclear. V lost 4 bases to trimming and J lost 5 bases, with 14 bases between them. The germline gives CDR1 MGHDK, CDR2 SYGVNS. The CDR3 is made up of 14 amino acids. The CDR3 spells CASSGAGGVETQYF. In DNA, the CDR3 is TGTGCCAGCAGTGGAGCAGGTGGTGTCGAGACCCAGTACTTC.

The V gene is TRBV7-2, the J gene TRBJ1-5; 8 nucleotides align to TRBD1. V was pared by 2 bases and J by 4 bases, with 7 bases of the junction left unmatched. The CDR3 runs 16 residues. Germline CDR1 and CDR2: SGHTA and FQGNSA. The CDR3 here is CASSLSLDRVNQPQHF. DNA of the CDR3: TGTGCCAGCAGCTTATCGTTGGACAGGGTAAATCAGCCCCAGCATTTT. Combining the CDR3 with reference TRBV7-2 and TRBJ1-5 gives the whole variable domain GAGVSQSPSNKVTEKGKDVELRCDPISGHTALYWYRQSLGQGLEFLIYFQGNSAPDKSGLPSDRFSAERTGGSVSTLTIQRTQQEDSAVYLCASSLSLDRVNQPQHFGDGTRLSIL.

This clone was picked up a small number of times. The chain combines TRBV20-1 with TRBJ1-2, with TRBD1 as a possible D gene (5 bases). CDR3 length equals 12 residues. Germline assignment: CDR1 DFQATT and CDR2 SNEGSKA (reference sequence). The germline V and J ends were trimmed by 3 bases and 8 bases, with 13 bases remaining between them. The CDR3 nucleotides read TGCAGTGCTAGTCAACAGGATCGCGGCTACACCTTC. Its translation is CSASQQDRGYTF.

This chain connects TRBV24-1 to TRBJ2-3; possibly TRBD2 for D (6 bases). V shed 5 bases and J shed 0 bases, with 11 bases lying between them. Looked up from germline, CDR1 is KGHDR and CDR2 is SFDVKD. This CDR3 spans 15 amino acids. CDR3 sequence reads: CATSGTGGSTDTQYF. The DNA for the CDR3 is TGTGCCACCAGTGGAACCGGGGGTAGCACAGATACGCAGTATTTT.

This chain uses TRBV7-2 with TRBJ1-2; D gene uncertain. Germline V CDR1 and CDR2: SGHTA, FQGNSA. V lost 2 bases and J lost 4, with 5 bases in between. The CDR3 totals 12 residues. The CDR3 protein is CASSLLLYGYTF. The CDR3 bases are TGTGCCAGCAGCTTACTCCTCTATGGCTACACCTTC.

This clone was recorded once. This chain connects TRBV4-1 to TRBJ1-6; D might be TRBD1 (6 bases). From germline, CDR1 is MGHRA and CDR2 YSYEKL. Trimming removed 1 base from V and 8 bases from J, with 9 bases in between. This CDR3 contains 14 residues. This CDR3 is CASSQGQDHSPLHF. CDR3 sequence (DNA): TGCGCCAGCAGCCAAGGACAGGATCATTCACCCCTCCACTTT.

The chain links TRBV15 to TRBJ1-4; 7 bases align to TRBD1. V lost 5 bases and J lost 5; bases outside the gene matches: 8. The CDR3 contains 15 residues. Germline CDR1 is LNHNV and CDR2 is YYDKDF (reference sequence). The CDR3 DNA reads TGTGCCACCAGCTTGGAGACAGGGCGCAATGAAAAACTGTTTTTT. Protein: CATSLETGRNEKLFF.

The chain couples TRBV12-3 or TRBV12-4 to TRBJ1-6; 7 bases line up with TRBD1. The CDR3 covers 13 residues. V shed 3 bases, J shed 8 bases, and the junction held 1 base outside the gene matches. CDR3 DNA sequence: TGTGCCAGCAGTTTCCAGGGGGATTCACCCCTCCACTTT. This gives the protein CASSFQGDSPLHF.

The V call is TRBV5-1, the J call TRBJ2-1; possibly TRBD2 for D (5 bases). Germline V gene sequence: CDR1 SGHRS, CDR2 YFSETQ. The ends were cut back, 3 bases at V and 0 bases at J, with 16 bases in the middle. The CDR3 loop spans 17 amino acids. As DNA, the CDR3 is TGCGCCAGCAGCTCGAGGACTTCCTCGAGCTCCTACAATGAGCAGTTCTTC. Residues: CASSSRTSSSSYNEQFF.

The V call is TRBV10-1, the J call TRBJ1-2; the D is unclear. With 5 bases removed from V and 3 bases from J, the gap between germline ends came to 10 bases. In germline, CDR1 is WNHNN, CDR2 SYGVQD (reference sequence). CDR3 size: 13 residues. CDR3 DNA sequence: TGCGCCAGCAGTAGCTACCGCGACTATGGCTACACCTTC. Residues: CASSSYRDYGYTF.

This chain connects TRBV11-1 to TRBJ1-1; TRBD1 aligns across 7 bases. The germline CDR1 and CDR2 sequences are SGHAT and FQDESV (reference sequence). The ends lost 2 bases at V and 9 bases at J; junction bases unmatched: 15. This CDR3 is built from 16 residues. The CDR3 here is CASSLYGMGQGDKAFF. CDR3 coding DNA: TGTGCCAGCAGCTTATATGGGATGGGCCAGGGGGACAAAGCTTTCTTT.

This rearrangement joins TRBV7-2 to TRBJ2-3, with 7 bases matching TRBD1. With 0 bases clipped from V and 1 base from J, the junction kept 4 bases outside the gene matches. Germline assignment: CDR1 SGHTA and CDR2 FQGNSA. The CDR3 is made up of 16 amino acids. The CDR3 nucleotides are TGTGCCAGCAGCTTAGCCAGAGGACAGGGCACAGATACGCAGTATTTT. Its translation is CASSLARGQGTDTQYF.

The chain uses TRBV18 and TRBJ1-5, with D hard to call. Trimming took 2 bases from V and 4 from J, leaving 15 bases between them. Germline-derived CDR1 and CDR2 are KGHSH and LQKENI. This CDR3 has 16 amino acids. In nucleotides, the CDR3 is TGTGCCAGCTCACCAGGAAGGGTTGGGAGAAATCAGCCCCAGCATTTT. The encoded protein is CASSPGRVGRNQPQHF. The full variable domain, its missing parts supplied by reference TRBV18 and TRBJ1-5, is NAGVMQNPRHLVRRRGQEARLRCSPMKGHSHVYWYRQLPEEGLKFMVYLQKENIIDESGMPKERFSAEFPKEGPSILRIQQVVRGDSAAYFCASSPGRVGRNQPQHFGDGTRLSIL.

CDR3 nucleotides: TGTGCCGTCCGGGGGGGATCCTCTCTTCGATCTGAGCAGTACTTC. Amino acids: CAVRGGSSLRSEQYF. This chain uses TRBV30 with TRBJ2-7, with 8 bases identical to TRBD2. Losses at the gene ends were 8 bases for V and 7 bases for J; bases not matched to a gene: 19. The CDR3 length is 15 residues. Germline CDR1 reads GTSNPN; CDR2 reads SVGIG (reference sequence).

The rearrangement joins TRBV19 to TRBJ1-6; D unclear. The V end lost 10 bases, the J end lost 0 bases, and 16 bases lay between the germline ends. The CDR3 has 16 amino acids. Germline CDR1 is LNHDA and CDR2 is SQIVND (reference sequence). CDR3 sequence (DNA): TGTGCCACATCCTTAGTCGCCGGCTCCTATAATTCACCCCTCCACTTT. Its protein is CATSLVAGSYNSPLHF.

This clone showed up many times. J is TRBJ2-7 and V is TRBV6-1; unclear D gene. The CDR3 loop spans 13 amino acids. Germline-derived CDR1 and CDR2 are MNHNS and SASEGT. V was clipped by 3 bases and J by 2 bases, with 8 bases between them. The CDR3 DNA is TGTGCCAGCAGTGATTACCAGGCCTACGAGCAGTACTTC. Protein sequence: CASSDYQAYEQYF.

This chain joins TRBV7-2 and TRBJ1-5; 7 nucleotides align to TRBD1. The CDR3 is made up of 16 amino acids. The germline gives CDR1 SGHTA, CDR2 FQGNSA. Trimming took 3 bases from V and 11 from J; bases not matched to a gene: 16. The CDR3 DNA sequence: TGTGCCAGCAGCTTTTTGCCTCTGGTGGCAGGGGGAACCCAGCATTTT. Protein product: CASSFLPLVAGGTQHF.

The chain joins TRBV18 to TRBJ2-3; perhaps TRBD1 as D (7 bases). The germline gives CDR1 KGHSH, CDR2 LQKENI. With 3 bases removed from V and 7 bases from J, the gap between germline ends came to 20 bases. CDR3 size: 16 residues. The CDR3: CASSPLGQGGSNTQYF. In DNA, the CDR3 is TGTGCCAGCTCACCCCTTGGTCAGGGGGGCTCGAATACGCAGTATTTT.

The CDR3 DNA reads TGTGCCAGCACCCACAGTTGGGCGGGAGCTCGGGGCGAGCAGTACTTC. Amino acid sequence: CASTHSWAGARGEQYF. The rearrangement uses TRBV28 and TRBJ2-7, with 7 bases matching TRBD2. J gave up 6 bases and V 7 bases, and 18 bases lay outside the gene matches. CDR3 length equals 16 residues. The germline gives CDR1 MDHEN, CDR2 SYDVKM.

The chain recombines TRBV6-5 with TRBJ2-7; TRBD2 aligns across 7 bases. This CDR3 comprises 15 residues. V was pared by 4 bases and J by 0 bases, with 6 bases of the junction left unmatched. The germline V gene has CDR1 MNHEY and CDR2 SVGAGI. CDR3 nucleotides: TGTGCCAGCAGTTTGGAGCGGGGAAGCTCCTACGAGCAGTACTTC. It is translated as CASSLERGSSYEQYF.

The chain joins TRBV21-1 to TRBJ2-1; TRBD2 reflects the table's D call only, with no check against the DNA. TRBV21-1 has pseudogene status. The CDR3 is made up of 15 amino acids. Here the CDR3 DNA reads TGTGCCAGCAGCACCGGGACTAGCTACTCCAATGAGCAGTTCTTC. It encodes CASSTGTSYSNEQFF.

The chain combines TRBV18 with TRBJ1-5; D is perhaps TRBD1 (6 bases). V dropped 5 bases and J dropped 7 bases, with 21 bases sitting between them. The germline gives CDR1 KGHSH, CDR2 LQKENI. This CDR3 is built from 16 residues. The CDR3 DNA reads as TGTGCCAGCTCAGGAGAAGGACAGTTCGCGGAACAGCCCCAGCATTTT. As protein: CASSGEGQFAEQPQHF. Supplemented by reference TRBV18 and TRBJ1-5, the full variable domain reads NAGVMQNPRHLVRRRGQEARLRCSPMKGHSHVYWYRQLPEEGLKFMVYLQKENIIDESGMPKERFSAEFPKEGPSILRIQQVVRGDSAAYFCASSGEGQFAEQPQHFGDGTRLSIL.

The V call is TRBV5-6, the J call TRBJ2-1; D perhaps matches TRBD1 (5 bases). This CDR3 region has 14 residues. Trimming removed 7 bases from V and 2 bases from J, with 13 bases in between. CDR1 is SGHDT and CDR2 is YYEEEE in the germline V gene. The DNA of the CDR3 is TGTGCCAGCCGCCCAGCAGGGACCTACAATGAGCAGTTCTTC. Encoded protein: CASRPAGTYNEQFF. Full variable domain (missing parts from reference TRBV5-6 and TRBJ2-1): DAGVTQSPTHLIKTRGQQVTLRCSPKSGHDTVSWYQQALGQGPQFIFQYYEEEERQRGNFPDRFSGHQFPNYSSELNVNALLLGDSALYLCASRPAGTYNEQFFGPGTRLTVL.

This clone was counted a single time. The rearrangement links TRBV10-3 to TRBJ1-2, with 7 bases that match TRBD1. V gave up 6 bases and J gave up 2 bases; unmatched junction bases: 9. The germline V gene has CDR1 ENHRY and CDR2 SYGVKD. CDR3 length: 15 residues. The CDR3 reads CAISEGQTFNYGYTF. CDR3 sequence (DNA): TGTGCCATCAGCGAGGGACAGACATTCAACTATGGCTACACCTTC.

The CDR3 loop is CASSPGWDINTEAFF. CDR3 nucleotide sequence: TGTGCCAGCAGCCCCGGATGGGACATCAACACTGAAGCTTTCTTT. The chain joins TRBV6-5 to TRBJ1-1; possible D gene TRBD1, 6 bases. CDR1 and CDR2 from the germline V gene are MNHEY and SVGAGI. Trimming shortened V by 6 bases and J by 2 bases, and 16 bases separated the two germline ends. This CDR3 has 15 residues.

V gene TRBV30 combines with J gene TRBJ2-5; 7 nucleotides agree with TRBD2. From germline, CDR1 is GTSNPN and CDR2 SVGIG (reference sequence). The CDR3 is made up of 12 amino acids. The V segment lost 3 bases and the J segment 5 bases; nucleotides outside the gene matches: 3. CDR3 sequence reads: CAWSFGGETQYF. The CDR3 DNA is TGTGCCTGGAGCTTCGGGGGGGAGACCCAGTACTTC.

The chain employs TRBV11-1 and TRBJ2-3; 8 bases are shared with TRBD2. Germline values: CDR1 SGHAT, CDR2 FQDESV (reference sequence). J gave up 6 bases and V 0 bases, and 11 bases lay outside the gene matches. CDR3 size: 17 residues. The CDR3 loop is CASSLAGAGGITDTQYF. The CDR3 DNA follows: TGTGCCAGCAGCTTAGCTGGTGCGGGGGGAATTACGGATACGCAGTATTTT.